These 20 T cell receptor beta chains were all obtained from the same sample, sequenced in a study of blood T cells in healthy people across ages. A J-beta primer mix and a sample-barcoded 5' primer were used in a second PCR of roughly 6 to 11 cycles. TCRdb reprocessed the 5' RACE reads with MiXCR, giving one entry per CDR3 protein. The sample consists of about 940,000 distinct CDR3 sequences, about 48% of them appearing once. The sample taken for sequencing was blood. The source is a man under 40 in good health.

This chain links TRBV20-1 with TRBJ1-5, with D possibly being TRBD1 (6 bases). The CDR3 runs to 15 residues. From germline, CDR1 is DFQATT and CDR2 SNEGSKA (reference sequence). Trimming removed 5 bases at V and 7 bases at J, with 21 bases between. The CDR3 bases are TGCAGTGCTCCTGCCGAACAGGGCCCCAGGCAGCCCCAGCATTTT. Protein: CSAPAEQGPRQPQHF.

This clonotype turned up a few times. The chain joins TRBV14 to TRBJ2-3; D gene ambiguous. The length of the CDR3 is 13 residues. CDR1 and CDR2 from the germline V gene are SGHDN and FVKESK. V was trimmed by 1 base and J by 2 bases, leaving 4 bases between them. In nucleotides, the CDR3 is TGTGCCAGCAGCCAAGGCCCCACAGATACGCAGTATTTT. Its protein is CASSQGPTDTQYF. The full variable domain, rest sourced from reference TRBV14 and TRBJ2-3, is EAGVTQFPSHSVIEKGQTVTLRCDPISGHDNLYWYRRVMGKEIKFLLHFVKESKQDESGMPNNRFLAERTGGTYSTLKVQPAELEDSGVYFCASSQGPTDTQYFGPGTRLTVL.

This chain joins TRBV7-2 and TRBJ2-7; a weak D match, TRBD2 (5 bases). V was clipped by 2 bases and J by 10 bases, with 18 bases between them. The CDR3 length is 14 residues. Germline CDR1 and CDR2: SGHTA and FQGNSA. The CDR3 coding sequence is TGTGCCAGCAGCTTAACTAGGACGTCAAGCGACCAGTACTTC. This codes for CASSLTRTSSDQYF.

This rearrangement joins TRBV10-3 to TRBJ2-5; perhaps TRBD1 as D (7 bases). This CDR3 spans 14 amino acids. Trimming cost V 7 bases and J 5 bases, with 17 bases left between them. Germline loops: CDR1 ENHRY, CDR2 SYGVKD. CDR3 loop: CAIKSQGGEETQYF. The CDR3 DNA follows: TGTGCCATCAAATCGCAGGGGGGTGAGGAGACCCAGTACTTC.

This clonotype was found a few times. V and J are TRBV27 and TRBJ2-7, with 9 bases fitting TRBD2. Trimming cost V 2 bases and J 3 bases; bases outside gene matches: 2. The CDR3 has 14 amino acids. Germline lookup yields CDR1 MNHEY and CDR2 SMNVEV (reference sequence). In DNA, the CDR3 is TGTGCCAGCAGTTTAGCGACTAGCGGCTACGAGCAGTACTTC. This sequence encodes CASSLATSGYEQYF.

V and J are TRBV6-2 or TRBV6-3 and TRBJ1-5, with unresolved D. The length of the CDR3 is 14 residues. Germline V gives CDR1 MNHEY, CDR2 SVGEGT. V was trimmed by 2 bases and J by 7 bases, leaving 12 bases between them. CDR3 loop: CASSYMGLEQPQHF. CDR3 coding DNA: TGTGCCAGCAGTTACATGGGGTTAGAGCAGCCCCAGCATTTT.

This clonotype has a count of ten or more. This chain links TRBV5-1 with TRBJ1-2, with TRBD1 matching over 9 bases. The CDR3 is 14 residues long. Unmatched junction bases numbered 5, after V lost 4 bases and J lost 4 bases. Looked up from germline, CDR1 is SGHRS and CDR2 is YFSETQ. The CDR3 sequence: CASSPGQGGYGYTF. CDR3 bases: TGCGCCAGCAGCCCGGGACAGGGTGGCTATGGCTACACCTTC.

A few counts support this clonotype. CDR3 coding DNA: TGTGCCAGCAGCATGAGGGGCAGCGCTGAAGCTTTCTTT. Protein sequence: CASSMRGSAEAFF. The rearrangement joins TRBV5-6 to TRBJ1-1; possibly TRBD1 for D (5 bases). Trimming shortened V by 4 bases and J by 6 bases, and 13 bases separated the two germline ends. CDR1 and CDR2 from the germline V gene are SGHDT and YYEEEE. CDR3 size: 13 residues. The whole variable domain, filled in from reference TRBV5-6 and TRBJ1-1, reads DAGVTQSPTHLIKTRGQQVTLRCSPKSGHDTVSWYQQALGQGPQFIFQYYEEEERQRGNFPDRFSGHQFPNYSSELNVNALLLGDSALYLCASSMRGSAEAFFGQGTRLTVV.

This clonotype turned up a few times. V gene TRBV9 combines with J gene TRBJ2-7; tentatively, D is TRBD2 (5 bases). Germline values: CDR1 SGDLS, CDR2 YYNGEE. The V end lost 0 bases, the J end lost 1 base, and 14 bases lay between the germline ends. This CDR3 is built from 16 residues. The CDR3 reads CASSVDEGDPSYEQYF. The CDR3 bases are TGTGCCAGCAGCGTAGATGAGGGCGACCCGTCCTACGAGCAGTACTTC. Full variable domain (remainder filled in from reference TRBV9 and TRBJ2-7): DSGVTQTPKHLITATGQRVTLRCSPRSGDLSVYWYQQSLDQGLQFLIQYYNGEERAKGNILERFSAQQFPDLHSELNLSSLELGDSALYFCASSVDEGDPSYEQYFGPGTRLTVT.

This clonotype was counted between two and nine times. The chain has TRBV6-2 or TRBV6-3 and TRBJ2-1; weak D call: TRBD2 (6 bases). The V gene lost 5 bases and the J gene lost 0 bases, with 14 bases spanning the gap. Per germline, CDR1 MNHEY and CDR2 SVGEGT. The CDR3 length is 16 residues. DNA of the CDR3: TGTGCCAGCAGTATCCCCTGGGACTTCTCCTACAATGAGCAGTTCTTC. This translates into CASSIPWDFSYNEQFF.

This clonotype was seen a few times. CDR3 DNA sequence: TGTGCCAGCAGCTCAGCCGCCGGGTCTCAATACGAGCAGTACTTC. Protein: CASSSAAGSQYEQYF. The genes are TRBV7-2 and TRBJ2-7, with D hard to call. The CDR3 consists of 15 residues. Germline CDR1 SGHTA, CDR2 FQGNSA. V was cut by 4 bases and J by 4 bases, with 17 bases left in between.

This chain joins TRBV9 and TRBJ2-3; TRBD2 matches at 7 bases. V trimming: 0 bases; J trimming: 6 bases; junction bases outside the gene matches: 10. This CDR3 is built from 16 residues. Germline V lookup: CDR1 SGDLS, CDR2 YYNGEE. CDR3 sequence reads: CASSVAAGTARDTQYF. The CDR3 DNA is TGTGCCAGCAGCGTAGCAGCGGGGACGGCTAGGGATACGCAGTATTTT.

This clonotype was seen a handful of times. V gene TRBV24-1 combines with J gene TRBJ2-7, with D possibly TRBD2 on 6 matching bases. Germline V gene lookup returns CDR1 KGHDR and CDR2 SFDVKD. The CDR3 has 13 amino acids. With 5 bases removed from V and 2 bases from J, the gap between germline ends came to 9 bases. CDR3 bases: TGTGCCACCAGTGCTGGGAGGACCTACGAGCAGTACTTC. Protein product: CATSAGRTYEQYF.

As for this clonotype: This may come from a read error, since a much larger clone is one base off. The chain links TRBV2 to TRBJ2-2, with 7 bases fitting TRBD1. V lost 6 bases and J lost 4; bases outside the gene matches: 5. Germline loops: CDR1 SNHLY, CDR2 FYNNEI. The CDR3 runs 14 residues. The CDR3 DNA sequence: TGTGCCAGCAGGCCGGACAGGAGCACCGGGGAGCTGTTTTTT. Residues: CASRPDRSTGELFF.

In this sample, this clonotype turned up a few times. The chain uses TRBV27 and TRBJ1-2, with 7 nucleotides matching TRBD1. Germline CDR1 and CDR2: MNHEY and SMNVEV (reference sequence). The CDR3 covers 14 residues. With V trimmed by 5 bases and J by 0 bases, 3 bases remained unmatched. The DNA for the CDR3 is TGTGCCAGCAGTCAACAGGGGCCTAACTATGGCTACACCTTC. It is translated as CASSQQGPNYGYTF.

The J gene is TRBJ2-7, the V gene TRBV28; D unclear. Germline V gene lookup returns CDR1 MDHEN and CDR2 SYDVKM. CDR3 size: 13 residues. V gave up 5 bases and J gave up 6 bases, with 14 bases separating them. This CDR3 reads CASSRVNGPEQYF. The CDR3 DNA is TGTGCCAGCAGTCGCGTTAACGGGCCCGAGCAGTACTTC. The complete variable domain, with remaining parts taken from reference TRBV28 and TRBJ2-7, reads DVKVTQSSRYLVKRTGEKVFLECVQDMDHENMFWYRQDPGLGLRLIYFSYDVKMKEKGDIPEGYSVSREKKERFSLILESASTNQTSMYLCASSRVNGPEQYFGPGTRLTVT.

This clonotype turned up a few times. CDR3 loop: CASSEERGNEQFF. As DNA, the CDR3 is TGTGCCAGCAGTGAGGAGCGGGGCAATGAGCAGTTCTTC. The chain employs TRBV6-4 and TRBJ2-1, with 7 bases that match TRBD2. The V and J ends lost 3 bases and 6 bases, in that order; junction bases with no gene match: 2. CDR3 size: 13 residues. Germline V gene lookup returns CDR1 MRHNA and CDR2 SNTAGT.

The rearrangement links TRBV28 to TRBJ2-5, with 8 bases identical to TRBD1. The CDR3 covers 11 residues. CDR1 is MDHEN, CDR2 SYDVKM, per germline. V lost 10 bases and J lost 4; bases outside the gene matches: 2. CDR3 region: CATTGGETQYF. The CDR3, as DNA: TGTGCCACCACAGGGGGAGAGACCCAGTACTTC.

The chain recombines TRBV7-9 with TRBJ2-7; possibly TRBD1 for D (6 bases). Looked up from germline, CDR1 is SEHNR and CDR2 is FQNEAQ (reference sequence). Trimming took off 3 bases at V and 3 bases at J, with 15 bases between the two ends. The CDR3 is 15 residues long. The DNA for the CDR3 is TGTGCCAGCAGCTTGTCCCTGGACAGACACTACGAGCAGTACTTC. Translating gives CASSLSLDRHYEQYF.

This chain uses TRBV5-6 with TRBJ1-2; D is perhaps TRBD1 (5 bases). CDR1 SGHDT and CDR2 YYEEEE come from the germline V gene. The CDR3 runs 14 residues. Trimming left V 0 bases short and J 1 base short, with 7 bases between. CDR3 in amino acids: CASSLAGFNYGYTF. The CDR3 DNA reads as TGTGCCAGCAGCTTGGCAGGGTTTAACTATGGCTACACCTTC. The complete variable domain, with remaining parts taken from reference TRBV5-6 and TRBJ1-2, reads DAGVTQSPTHLIKTRGQQVTLRCSPKSGHDTVSWYQQALGQGPQFIFQYYEEEERQRGNFPDRFSGHQFPNYSSELNVNALLLGDSALYLCASSLAGFNYGYTFGSGTRLTVV.